This is a list of T cell receptor beta chains from one sample in a study of cytomegalovirus exposure and HLA in healthy donors. Generated by immunoSEQ multiplex PCR, the TCRdb table keeps only in-frame clones and is missing some. This table has about 190,000 clones, 86% appearing once. Sequences were obtained from PBMCs. Source of these receptors: a woman aged 18-29 years in good health and CMV-seronegative. Each CDR3 is given with its conserved first and last residue. The D gene is left open where the match is weak. Expanded clones get a size class; other rows say once, few or many, or leave the size out.

size,D,J,V,DNA,CDR3
few,.,TRBJ1-1,TRBV12-5,TGTGCTAGTGGTTTGGTACTCGGGAGGAACACTGAAGCTTTCTTT,CASGLVLGRNTEAFF
.,.,TRBJ1-5,TRBV25-1,TGTGCCAGCAGTGAACGAGGTGTGGAGCCCCAGCATTTT,CASSERGVEPQHF
.,TRBD1,TRBJ2-7,TRBV5-4,TGTGCCAGCAGCTTCGGGACAGGGGGTTACGAGCAGTACTTC,CASSFGTGGYEQYF
.,.,TRBJ2-2,TRBV15,TGTGCCAGCACCCAAGGGGGGAACACCGGGGAGCTGTTTTTT,CASTQGGNTGELFF
.,.,TRBJ1-5,TRBV19,TGTGCCAGCTGTTCTTCAGGGGTGGGCCAGCCCCAGCATTTT,CASCSSGVGQPQHF
.,.,TRBJ1-1,TRBV10-3,TGTGCCATCATAGACACCCGGGGCACTGAAGCTTTCTTT,CAIIDTRGTEAFF
.,.,TRBJ2-2,TRBV7-9,TGTGCCAGCAGCTCAGGAGGCCAGACCGGGGAGCTGTTTTTT,CASSSGGQTGELFF
.,TRBD1,TRBJ2-2,TRBV30,TGTGCCTGGAGGCCGGGACAGGGTGCGAACACCGGGGAGCTGTTTTTT,CAWRPGQGANTGELFF
.,.,TRBJ1-2,TRBV5-6,TGTGCCAGCAGCTTGGGAGCTAACTATGGCTACACCTTC,CASSLGANYGYTF
.,.,TRBJ2-3,TRBV12-5,TGTGCTACCTCCAACCGGGGCGGAGGGACCACAGATACGCAGTATTTT,CATSNRGGGTTDTQYF
.,TRBD1,TRBJ1-5,TRBV5-1,TGCGCCAGCAGCTTGGGGACAGGGGCTCAGCCCCAGCATTTT,CASSLGTGAQPQHF
.,TRBD2,TRBJ2-1,TRBV9,TGTGCCAGCAGCGTAGTCCCAAGCGGGGGTAATGAGCAGTTCTTC,CASSVVPSGGNEQFF
.,TRBD2,TRBJ2-3,TRBV5-1,TGCGCCAGCAGCGAAACTAGCGGGGGGCCGTTGGACACAGATACGCAGTATTTT,CASSETSGGPLDTDTQYF
.,TRBD1,TRBJ2-7,TRBV6-5,TGTGCCAGCAGTTACGGCACAGGGGGCTCCTACGAGCAGTACTTC,CASSYGTGGSYEQYF
.,.,TRBJ1-2,TRBV4-1,TGCGCCAGCAGCCACCCACAGGGCGGTGCCTATGGCTACACCTTC,CASSHPQGGAYGYTF
once,TRBD2,TRBJ2-3,TRBV7-8,TGTGCCAGCAGCTTCACGGGCGGGGGGCGTAGCACAGATACGCAGTATTTT,CASSFTGGGRSTDTQYF
.,.,TRBJ2-3,TRBV19,TGTGCCAGTGCTTCCCGCGCGGAAACAGATACGCAGTATTTT,CASASRAETDTQYF
.,.,TRBJ2-7,TRBV9,TGTGCCAGCAGCGCTCGGACAGCCCTAGACTCCTACGAGCAGTACTTC,CASSARTALDSYEQYF
.,TRBD1,TRBJ2-2,TRBV7-9,TGTGCCAGCAGCTTAAGACAGGGGTATGGCACCGGGGAGCTGTTTTTT,CASSLRQGYGTGELFF
.,TRBD1,TRBJ2-1,TRBV7-6,TGTGCCAGCAGTTCTCAAGGGACAGGGGTCAATGAGCAGTTCTTC,CASSSQGTGVNEQFF
.,TRBD1,TRBJ1-5,TRBV19,TGTGCCAGTTCTCTACAGGGGGATCAGCCCCAGCATTTT,CASSLQGDQPQHF
.,.,TRBJ1-2,TRBV19,TGTGCCAGTAGTCACATATCCTTTCTACAGGGCAACGGCTACACCTTC,CASSHISFLQGNGYTF
.,TRBD1,TRBJ1-5,TRBV27,TGTGCCAGCAGGAAGGGGACAGCTAGCAATCAGCCCCAGCATTTT,CASRKGTASNQPQHF
.,.,TRBJ2-2,TRBV10-1,TGCGCCAGCAGTCTTTCAAGACAGGTCGGCACCGGGGAGCTGTTTTTT,CASSLSRQVGTGELFF
once,TRBD1,TRBJ1-2,TRBV6-1,TGTGCCAGCAGTGACCCAAGGCCCGGGACAGGGGAAGGCTACACCTTC,CASSDPRPGTGEGYTF
.,.,TRBJ1-2,TRBV7-9,TGTGCCAGCAGCTTCAAGGGGCCCTATGGCTACACCTTC,CASSFKGPYGYTF
.,.,TRBJ2-2,TRBV7-8,TGTGCCAGCAGCTTAGTTCGGCTAGCCAAAGGGGAGCTGTTTTTT,CASSLVRLAKGELFF
.,TRBD1,TRBJ1-6,TRBV25-1,TGTGCCAGCAGTGCCCCTACAGGGGGGGTTTCACCCCTCCACTTT,CASSAPTGGVSPLHF
.,TRBD1,TRBJ2-5,TRBV9,TGTGCCAGCAGCGTAGCAGGGGGAGAGACCCAGTACTTC,CASSVAGGETQYF